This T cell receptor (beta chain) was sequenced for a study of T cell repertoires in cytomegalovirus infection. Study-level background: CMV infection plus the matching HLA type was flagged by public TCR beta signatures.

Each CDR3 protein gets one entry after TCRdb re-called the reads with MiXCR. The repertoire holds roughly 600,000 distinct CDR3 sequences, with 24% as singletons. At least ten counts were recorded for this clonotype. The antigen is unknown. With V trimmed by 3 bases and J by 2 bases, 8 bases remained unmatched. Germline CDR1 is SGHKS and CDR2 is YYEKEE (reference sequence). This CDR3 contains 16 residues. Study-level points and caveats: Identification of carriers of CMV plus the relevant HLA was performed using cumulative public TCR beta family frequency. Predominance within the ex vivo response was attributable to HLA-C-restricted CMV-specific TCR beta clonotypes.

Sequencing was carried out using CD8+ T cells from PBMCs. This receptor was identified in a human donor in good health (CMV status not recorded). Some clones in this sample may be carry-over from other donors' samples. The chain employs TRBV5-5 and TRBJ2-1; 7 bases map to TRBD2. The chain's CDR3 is CASSSSLAGAYNEQFF. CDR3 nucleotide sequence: TGTGCCAGCAGCTCCAGCCTGGCGGGGGCCTACAATGAGCAGTTCTTC.